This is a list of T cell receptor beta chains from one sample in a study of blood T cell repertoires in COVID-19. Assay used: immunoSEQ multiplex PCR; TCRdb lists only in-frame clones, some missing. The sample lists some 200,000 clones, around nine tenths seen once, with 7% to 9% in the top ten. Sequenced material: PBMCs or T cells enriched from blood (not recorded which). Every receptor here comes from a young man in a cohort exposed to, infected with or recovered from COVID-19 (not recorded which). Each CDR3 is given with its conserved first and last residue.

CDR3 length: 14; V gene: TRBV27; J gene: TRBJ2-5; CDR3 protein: CASSGTAPQETQYF
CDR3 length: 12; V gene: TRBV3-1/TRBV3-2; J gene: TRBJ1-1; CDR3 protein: CASSQGSSEAFF
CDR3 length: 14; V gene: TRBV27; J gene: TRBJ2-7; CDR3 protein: CATAPTGGWYEQYF
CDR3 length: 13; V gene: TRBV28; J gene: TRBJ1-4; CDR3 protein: CASSPTGIQYLFF
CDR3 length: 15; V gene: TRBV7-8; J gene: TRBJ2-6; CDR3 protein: CASSLLGAGANVLTF
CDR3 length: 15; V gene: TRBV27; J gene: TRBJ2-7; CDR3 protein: CASSPLGTGLYEQYF
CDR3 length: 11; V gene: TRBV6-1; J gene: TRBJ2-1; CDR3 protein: CASSYLNEQFF
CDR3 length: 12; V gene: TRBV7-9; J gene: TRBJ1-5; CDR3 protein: CASSPGGQPQHF
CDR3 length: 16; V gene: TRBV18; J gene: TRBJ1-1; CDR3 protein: CASSPSLGGRGTEAFF
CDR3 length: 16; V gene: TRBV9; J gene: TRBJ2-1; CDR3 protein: CASSPTFRASYNEQFF
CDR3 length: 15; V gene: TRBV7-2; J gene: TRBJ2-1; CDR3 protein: CASRGRGSSYNEQFF
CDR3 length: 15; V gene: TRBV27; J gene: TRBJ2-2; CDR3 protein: CASSKGQGPGGELFF
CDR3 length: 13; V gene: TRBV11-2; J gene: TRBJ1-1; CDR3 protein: CASSRYMSIWAFF